This T cell receptor (beta chain) stems from a study of blood T cell repertoires in COVID-19. Profiled with immunoSEQ multiplex PCR; TCRdb holds only in-frame clones, not every one. The table includes about 74,000 clones, approximately 86% detected once. The germline gives CDR1 SEHNR, CDR2 FQNEAQ (reference sequence). Trimming at V came to 1 base and at J to 7 bases, leaving 2 bases not matched to a gene. CDR3 length: 15 residues. This clonotype was sampled from a woman of 80 years or more with active or convalescent COVID-19. V and J are TRBV7-9 and TRBJ2-1; 12 bases align to TRBD2. What was sequenced was peripheral blood. This chain's CDR3 is CASSLGLAGVNEQFF. As DNA, the CDR3 is TGTGCCAGCAGCTTAGGACTAGCGGGAGTAAATGAGCAGTTCTTC.